Presented here are 28 T cell receptor beta chains from one specimen sequenced in a study of CD8 T cells in Susac syndrome. A quantity of about 0.5 to 1 ug RNA underwent reverse transcription using random hexamers. TCRdb re-called the immunoSEQ multiplex PCR reads through MiXCR, storing one row per CDR3 protein. The sample includes approximately 76,000 distinct CDR3 sequences, just under 95% seen only once; the top ten take around 0.4%. Sequences were obtained from CD8+ T cells from PBMCs. The receptors come from a human donor with multiple sclerosis.

The chain recombines TRBV27 with TRBJ2-4, with no clear D. Germline CDR1 is MNHEY and CDR2 is SMNVEV (reference sequence). The V gene lost 5 bases and the J gene lost 0 bases, with 17 bases spanning the gap. This CDR3 is built from 17 residues. The chain's CDR3 is CASSPLLETLAKNIQYF. In DNA, the CDR3 is TGTGCCAGCAGTCCCCTACTCGAGACCCTAGCCAAAAACATTCAGTACTTC.

The CDR3: CASSNWDRGNQPQHF. The CDR3 bases are TGTGCCAGCAGCAATTGGGACAGGGGCAATCAGCCCCAGCATTTT. The gene calls are TRBV21-1 and TRBJ1-5; the tabulated D call, TRBD1, remains unverified against the DNA. TRBV21-1 corresponds to a pseudogene. CDR3 size: 15 residues.

This CDR3 reads CAWSVSRGLGTDTQYF. CDR3 bases: TGTGCCTGGAGTGTATCCAGGGGGCTGGGGACAGATACGCAGTATTTT. V is TRBV30 and J is TRBJ2-3; 8 nucleotides line up with TRBD1. CDR1 and CDR2 (germline): GTSNPN, SVGIG (reference sequence). Trimming removed 0 bases from V and 3 bases from J; junction bases left unmatched: 8. The CDR3 consists of 16 residues.

Note on this clonotype: The junction departs from germline at one end; a sequencing error may be responsible. This chain links TRBV4-2 with TRBJ2-7; 10 bases agree with TRBD1. Germline V gene lookup returns CDR1 LGHNA and CDR2 YNFKEQ. CDR3 length: 15 amino acids. DNA of the CDR3: TGTGCCAGCAGCCAAGGACAGGGGGCCTCCAACGAGCAGTACTTC. Translated: CASSQGQGASNEQYF.

This clonotype has more than one count but fewer than ten. This chain uses TRBV7-6 with TRBJ2-7; TRBD2 is a possible D gene (6 bases). V was clipped by 3 bases and J by 12 bases, with 18 bases between them. CDR1 and CDR2 from the germline V gene are SGHVS and FNYEAQ. The CDR3 sequence is 13 residues long. CDR3 in amino acids: CASSFNPASGPYF. The DNA of the CDR3 is TGTGCCAGCAGCTTTAATCCGGCAAGCGGGCCGTACTTC.

V and J are TRBV25-1 and TRBJ1-2; unclear D gene. This CDR3 has 13 residues. CDR1 MGHDK and CDR2 SYGVNS come from the germline V gene. Trimming pared 4 bases from V and 2 bases from J, leaving 8 bases between. Here the CDR3 reads CASSVYDNYGYTF. The CDR3, as DNA: TGTGCCAGCAGTGTCTACGACAACTATGGCTACACCTTC.

This clonotype turned up a few times. The chain employs TRBV6-1 and TRBJ2-5; D call uncertain. The CDR3 runs 13 residues. CDR1 MNHNS and CDR2 SASEGT come from the germline V gene. V was clipped by 6 bases and J by 4 bases, with 12 bases between them. The CDR3 bases are TGTGCCAGCAGCGGACGGAAGGGAGAGACCCAGTACTTC. This gives the protein CASSGRKGETQYF.

The chain joins TRBV6-2 or TRBV6-3 to TRBJ1-5; D remains unclear. The CDR3 totals 14 residues. V was clipped by 6 bases and J by 5 bases, with 14 bases between them. The germline V gene encodes CDR1 MNHEY and CDR2 SVGEGT. CDR3 nucleotide sequence: TGTGCCAGCAGCTCAACTTTGTTATATCAGCCCCAGCATTTT. Translating it yields CASSSTLLYQPQHF.

This chain joins TRBV19 and TRBJ2-2; no clear D. The CDR3 totals 13 residues. Looked up from germline, CDR1 is LNHDA and CDR2 is SQIVND (reference sequence). Between the trimmed V and J ends, which lost 2 bases and 6 bases, there was a span of 7 bases. CDR3 in amino acids: CASSIWGAGELFF. The CDR3 nucleotides read TGTGCCAGTAGTATATGGGGTGCCGGGGAGCTGTTTTTT.

This clonotype occurred once. This rearrangement joins TRBV27 to TRBJ2-2; a possible D gene is TRBD1 (5 bases). The V gene's germline CDR1 is MNHEY and CDR2 SMNVEV (reference sequence). The ends were cut back, 3 bases at V and 4 bases at J, with 12 bases in the middle. The CDR3 has 15 residues. CDR3 sequence: CASSFGRALTGELFF. The CDR3 region has the DNA TGTGCCAGCAGTTTCGGCAGGGCCCTCACCGGGGAGCTGTTTTTT.

V and J are TRBV6-2 or TRBV6-3 and TRBJ2-7, with 9 bases lining up with TRBD1. The V gene's germline CDR1 is MNHEY and CDR2 SVGEGT. The CDR3 sequence is 15 residues long. Unmatched junction bases numbered 6, after V lost 2 bases and J lost 4 bases. CDR3 in DNA: TGTGCCAGCAGTTACGATTTGGACAGGGGTTACGAGCAGTACTTC. It translates to CASSYDLDRGYEQYF.

The V and J genes are TRBV5-1 and TRBJ2-7; D call uncertain. The CDR3 loop spans 15 amino acids. From germline, CDR1 is SGHRS and CDR2 YFSETQ. Trimming removed 0 bases at V and 0 bases at J, with 10 bases between. The CDR3 loop reads CASSLDGRPSYEQYF. The CDR3, as DNA: TGCGCCAGCAGCTTGGACGGCCGTCCCTCCTACGAGCAGTACTTC.

The chain couples TRBV27 to TRBJ1-1; D is undetermined. This CDR3 has 16 amino acids. V lost 0 bases and J 0 bases, leaving 11 bases between the germline ends. CDR1 MNHEY and CDR2 SMNVEV come from the germline V gene (reference sequence). CDR3 region: CASSLSPRGVNTEAFF. DNA for the CDR3: TGTGCCAGCAGTTTATCGCCCCGGGGAGTGAACACTGAAGCTTTCTTT.

The chain has TRBV30 and TRBJ2-7, with D tentatively TRBD1 (5 bases). This CDR3 contains 16 residues. CDR1 is GTSNPN and CDR2 is SVGIG in the germline V gene (reference sequence). Trimming shortened V by 3 bases and J by 0 bases, and 18 bases separated the two germline ends. CDR3: CAWRGHLGRSSYEQYF. The CDR3 DNA reads as TGTGCCTGGAGGGGGCACCTAGGGCGGAGCTCCTACGAGCAGTACTTC.

The chain is built from TRBV27 and TRBJ1-1; possible D gene TRBD1, 5 bases. The germline gives CDR1 MNHEY, CDR2 SMNVEV (reference sequence). This CDR3 is 16 amino acids long. Trimming took 5 bases from V and 0 from J, leaving 16 bases between them. CDR3 region: CASSPTGGRLNTEAFF. The CDR3 DNA follows: TGTGCCAGCAGTCCAACAGGCGGGCGGTTGAACACTGAAGCTTTCTTT.

The V call is TRBV28, the J call TRBJ2-7; D is unclear. In germline, CDR1 is MDHEN, CDR2 SYDVKM. The CDR3 spans 11 residues. V was pared by 5 bases and J by 7 bases, with 9 bases between. The CDR3 nucleotides are TGTGCCAGCAGTCGGAAGAGGGAGCAGTACTTC. Encoded protein: CASSRKREQYF.

This chain uses TRBV7-8 with TRBJ2-7; TRBD1 is a possible D gene (5 bases). The V and J ends lost 5 bases and 3 bases respectively, with 14 bases between them. The CDR3 loop spans 14 amino acids. Germline V lookup: CDR1 SGHVS, CDR2 FQNEAQ. The CDR3 sequence: CASSGETARYEQYF. The DNA for the CDR3 is TGTGCCAGCAGCGGAGAGACAGCCCGCTACGAGCAGTACTTC.

The rearrangement uses TRBV20-1 and TRBJ1-1; 7 bases line up with TRBD1. Germline-derived CDR1 and CDR2 are DFQATT and SNEGSKA (reference sequence). The CDR3 is made up of 13 amino acids. J gave up 2 bases and V 6 bases, and 6 bases lay outside the gene matches. The CDR3, as DNA: TGCAGTGCCACCAGGGGGGGAAACACTGAAGCTTTCTTT. This codes for CSATRGGNTEAFF.

The rearrangement joins TRBV10-3 to TRBJ2-7; D is ambiguous. Trimming removed 6 bases at V and 2 bases at J, with 14 bases between. CDR3 length: 14 amino acids. Germline values: CDR1 ENHRY, CDR2 SYGVKD. CDR3 nucleotide sequence: TGTGCCATCAGCGACCGATCGCCTGCCTACGAGCAGTACTTC. It yields the protein CAISDRSPAYEQYF.

The chain joins TRBV4-3 to TRBJ1-1, with 12 bases aligning to TRBD1. V was pared by 1 base and J by 3 bases, with 6 bases of the junction left unmatched. The CDR3 totals 17 residues. Per the germline V gene, CDR1 is LGHNA and CDR2 is YSLEER. The CDR3 region has the DNA TGCGCCAGCAGCCAAGTGGGGACAGGGGGCGATGACACTGAAGCTTTCTTT. Its translation: CASSQVGTGGDDTEAFF.

This clonotype was seen once. The chain is built from TRBV5-1 and TRBJ1-2; tentatively, D is TRBD1 (5 bases). The germline V gene encodes CDR1 SGHRS and CDR2 YFSETQ. This CDR3 region has 16 residues. The V and J ends lost 0 bases and 5 bases respectively, with 17 bases between them. The CDR3 loop reads CASSLDDRGWGYGYTF. The DNA for the CDR3 is TGCGCCAGCAGCTTGGATGATCGGGGCTGGGGATATGGCTACACCTTC.

The J gene is TRBJ2-7, the V gene TRBV29-1; 7 nucleotides agree with TRBD1. V gave up 7 bases and J gave up 0 bases; unmatched junction bases: 6. Germline CDR1 and CDR2: SQVTM and ANQGSEA. This CDR3 is 13 amino acids long. CDR3 in DNA: TGCAGCGCATGGGACAGTACCTCCTACGAGCAGTACTTC. It yields the protein CSAWDSTSYEQYF.

The CDR3: CASSDGTFDEQFF. CDR3 sequence (DNA): TGTGCCAGCAGTGACGGGACCTTTGATGAGCAGTTCTTC. This rearrangement joins TRBV2 to TRBJ2-1; TRBD1 or TRBD2 may be the D gene (5 bases each). CDR1 SNHLY and CDR2 FYNNEI come from the germline V gene. V was cut by 3 bases and J by 8 bases, with 11 bases left in between. The length of the CDR3 is 13 residues.

The chain is built from TRBV7-9 and TRBJ2-7; no reliable D call. Germline V gene data show CDR1 as SEHNR and CDR2 as FQNEAQ (reference sequence). The ends were cut back, 6 bases at V and 2 bases at J, with 14 bases in the middle. The CDR3 totals 14 residues. The CDR3 sequence is CASRSSGEAYEQYF. DNA of the CDR3: TGTGCCAGCAGATCGTCAGGTGAAGCCTACGAGCAGTACTTC.

The rearrangement links TRBV15 to TRBJ2-6; TRBD1 or TRBD2 may be the D gene (5 bases each). Trimming pared 1 base from V and 2 bases from J, leaving 9 bases between. This CDR3 is 16 amino acids long. Germline V gene data show CDR1 as LNHNV and CDR2 as YYDKDF (reference sequence). This CDR3 reads CATSRGGSAGANVLTF. The CDR3 DNA is TGTGCCACCAGCAGAGGGGGGTCCGCTGGGGCCAACGTCCTGACTTTC.

Of note for this clonotype: One end of the junction does not line up with germline, which may come from a read error. This rearrangement joins TRBV4-1 to TRBJ2-2, with D perhaps being TRBD1 or TRBD2 (5 bases each). The germline V gene encodes CDR1 MGHRA and CDR2 YSYEKL. The CDR3 is 16 amino acids. The CDR3 loop is CASSPERGAKTGELFF. CDR3 in DNA: TGCGCCAGCAGCCCTGAGAGGGGAGCGAAGACCGGGGAGCTGTTTTTT.

The gene calls are TRBV7-2 and TRBJ2-3; the match to TRBD2 covers 10 bases. This CDR3 has 15 amino acids. The germline V gene has CDR1 SGHTA and CDR2 FQGNSA. V shed 2 bases, J shed 5 bases, and the junction held 4 bases outside the gene matches. CDR3 bases: TGTGCCAGCAGCTTAAGCGGGGGGGCGGGAGATACGCAGTATTTT. This gives the protein CASSLSGGAGDTQYF.

This rearrangement joins TRBV29-1 to TRBJ2-1, with 13 positions matching TRBD2. The CDR3 runs 18 residues. V gave up 2 bases and J gave up 9 bases; unmatched junction bases: 16. Germline CDR1 reads SQVTM; CDR2 reads ANQGSEA. CDR3 bases: TGCAGCGTTGAAACACCAAAGGGCGGGACTAGCGGGGCCGGTGAGCAGTTCTTC. It codes for CSVETPKGGTSGAGEQFF.